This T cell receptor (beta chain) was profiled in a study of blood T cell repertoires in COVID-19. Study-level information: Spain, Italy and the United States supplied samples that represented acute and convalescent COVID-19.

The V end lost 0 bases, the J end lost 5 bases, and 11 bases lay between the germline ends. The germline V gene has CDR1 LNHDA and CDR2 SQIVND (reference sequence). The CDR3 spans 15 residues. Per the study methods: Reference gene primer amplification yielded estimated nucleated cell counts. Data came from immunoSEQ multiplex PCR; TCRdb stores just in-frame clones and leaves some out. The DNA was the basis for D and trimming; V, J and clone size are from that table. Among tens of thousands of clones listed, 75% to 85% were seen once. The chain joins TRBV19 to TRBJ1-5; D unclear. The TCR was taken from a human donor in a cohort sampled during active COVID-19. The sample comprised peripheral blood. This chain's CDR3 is CASSIDRGSHQPQHF. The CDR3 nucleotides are TGTGCCAGTAGTATAGATCGGGGAAGCCATCAGCCCCAGCATTTT.